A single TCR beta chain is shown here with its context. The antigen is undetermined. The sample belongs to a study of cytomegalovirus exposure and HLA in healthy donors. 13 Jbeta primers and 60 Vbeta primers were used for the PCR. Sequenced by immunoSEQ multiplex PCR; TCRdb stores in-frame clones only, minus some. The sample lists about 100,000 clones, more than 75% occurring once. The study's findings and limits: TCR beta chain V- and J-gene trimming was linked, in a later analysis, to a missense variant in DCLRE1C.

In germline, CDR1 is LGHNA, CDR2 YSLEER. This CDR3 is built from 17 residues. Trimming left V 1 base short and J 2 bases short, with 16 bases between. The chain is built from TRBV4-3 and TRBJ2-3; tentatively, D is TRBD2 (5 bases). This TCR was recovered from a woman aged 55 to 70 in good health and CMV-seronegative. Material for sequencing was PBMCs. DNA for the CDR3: TGCGCCAGCAGCCAAGCAGGATCTAGCATGAACACAGATACGCAGTATTTT. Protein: CASSQAGSSMNTDTQYF.